This entry is about one T cell receptor beta chain. The antigen remains undetermined. This sample was included in a study of post-analysis software for immune sequencing data. General study results and limits: The five TRBV segments detected at higher frequency in patients than in controls included TRBV5-6, TRBV5-1 and TRBV20-1.

The authors incorporated unique molecular identifiers into the TCR beta cDNA libraries. TCRdb analysed the PCR reads with MiXCR anew, one entry per CDR3 protein. Among hundreds of thousands of distinct CDR3 sequences listed, around 60% were seen once. The V end was cut by 3 bases, the J end by 6 bases, with 12 bases between. This CDR3 spans 12 amino acids. Looked up from germline, CDR1 is DFQATT and CDR2 is SNEGSKA (reference sequence). This clonotype originated in a girl aged 2-15 years with multiple sclerosis. Sequencing was carried out using blood. The genes are TRBV20-1 and TRBJ2-7, with TRBD2 as a possible D gene (5 bases). CDR3 nucleotide sequence: TGCAGTGCTAGCCTCACTAGTCCCGAGCAGTACTTC. It specifies CSASLTSPEQYF.